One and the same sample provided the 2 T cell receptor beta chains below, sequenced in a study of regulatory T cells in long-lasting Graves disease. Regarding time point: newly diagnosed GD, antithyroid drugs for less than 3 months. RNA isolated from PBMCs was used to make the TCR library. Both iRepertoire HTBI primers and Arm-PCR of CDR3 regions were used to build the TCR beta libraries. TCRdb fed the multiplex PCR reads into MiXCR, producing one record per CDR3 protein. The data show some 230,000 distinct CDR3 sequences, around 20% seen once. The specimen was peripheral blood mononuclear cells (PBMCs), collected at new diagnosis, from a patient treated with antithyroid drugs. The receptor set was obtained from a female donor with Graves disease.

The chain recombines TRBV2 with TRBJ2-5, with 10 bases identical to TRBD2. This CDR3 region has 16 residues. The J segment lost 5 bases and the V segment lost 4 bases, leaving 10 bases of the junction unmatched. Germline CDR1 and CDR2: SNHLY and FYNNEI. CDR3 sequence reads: CASSGWVTSGIETQYF. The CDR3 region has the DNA TGTGCCAGCAGTGGGTGGGTTACTAGCGGGATCGAGACCCAGTACTTC.

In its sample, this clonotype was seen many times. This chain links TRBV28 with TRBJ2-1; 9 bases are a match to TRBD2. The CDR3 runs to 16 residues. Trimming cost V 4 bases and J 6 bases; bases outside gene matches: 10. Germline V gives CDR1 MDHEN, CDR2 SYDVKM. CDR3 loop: CASSSYPGLAVNEQFF. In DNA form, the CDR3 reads TGTGCCAGCAGTTCATACCCGGGACTAGCCGTCAATGAGCAGTTCTTC.